The T cell receptor beta chain under discussion was sequenced for a study of spatial heterogeneity in lung cancer. Looking at the study overall: There were consistently more beta-chain sequences detected than alpha-chain sequences.

Trimming left V 11 bases short and J 4 bases short, with 31 bases between. CDR3 length: 18 residues. Germline V lookup: CDR1 MNHGY, CDR2 SAAAGT. A distinct unique molecular identifier was carried by each TCR cDNA molecule. TCRdb analysed the 5' RACE reads with MiXCR anew, one entry per CDR3 protein. The sample comprises about 1,300 distinct CDR3 sequences, 15% to 19% of which are singletons, and 34% rests with the top ten. Study observations and caveats: Ubiquitous and regional expanded TCR counts mirrored ubiquitous and regional nonsynonymous mutation counts, respectively. In tumors, expanded intratumoral alpha and beta TCR counts tracked mutation counts.

Stated time point: sample taken at primary tumor resection. The donors were some 70 patients with non-small cell lung cancer that was early-stage and untreated. This clonotype was recorded many times. Its antigen is not identified. This beta chain is a stray sequence in a library constructed for alpha chains; its clone size is not meaningful. The input for sequencing was lung tumor tissue, taken at surgery. The TCR was taken from a male donor with early-stage non-small cell lung cancer. The chain uses TRBV6-8 and TRBJ2-3, with D tentatively TRBD2 (6 bases). In DNA form, the CDR3 reads TGTGCCCGAAAAGACATTAACCGGACGAGAAGGGACTCAGATACGCAGTATTTT. Residues: CARKDINRTRRDSDTQYF.